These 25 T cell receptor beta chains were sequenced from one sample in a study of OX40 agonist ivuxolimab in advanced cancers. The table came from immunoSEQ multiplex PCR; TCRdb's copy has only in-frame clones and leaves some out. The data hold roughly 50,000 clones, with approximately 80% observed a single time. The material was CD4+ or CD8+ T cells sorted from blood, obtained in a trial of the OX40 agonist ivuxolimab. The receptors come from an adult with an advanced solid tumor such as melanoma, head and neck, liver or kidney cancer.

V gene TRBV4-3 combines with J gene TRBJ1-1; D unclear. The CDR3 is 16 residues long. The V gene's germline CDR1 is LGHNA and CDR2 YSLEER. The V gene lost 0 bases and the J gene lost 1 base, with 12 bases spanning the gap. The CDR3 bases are TGCGCCAGCAGCCAAGATTTGTTACGAGGGAACACTGAAGCTTTCTTT. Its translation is CASSQDLLRGNTEAFF.

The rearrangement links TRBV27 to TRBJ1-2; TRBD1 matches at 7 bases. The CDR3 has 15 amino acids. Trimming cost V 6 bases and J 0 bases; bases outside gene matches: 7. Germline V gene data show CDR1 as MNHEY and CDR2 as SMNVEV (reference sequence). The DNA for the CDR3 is TGTGCCAGCAGCCCAGGGACAGCAGCTAACTATGGCTACACCTTC. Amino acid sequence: CASSPGTAANYGYTF.

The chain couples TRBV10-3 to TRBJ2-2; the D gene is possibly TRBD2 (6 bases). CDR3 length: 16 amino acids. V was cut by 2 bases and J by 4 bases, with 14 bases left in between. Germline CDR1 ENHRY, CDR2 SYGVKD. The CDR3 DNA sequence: TGTGCCATCAGTGAGGAAGGCGGGATGGGCACCGGGGAGCTGTTTTTT. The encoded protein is CAISEEGGMGTGELFF.

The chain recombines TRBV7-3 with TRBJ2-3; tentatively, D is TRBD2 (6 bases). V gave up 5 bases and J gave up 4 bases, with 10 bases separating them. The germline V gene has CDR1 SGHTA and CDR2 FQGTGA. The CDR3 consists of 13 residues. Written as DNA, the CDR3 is TGTGCCAGCAGCCCCGGACTATCAGATACGCAGTATTTT. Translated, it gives CASSPGLSDTQYF.

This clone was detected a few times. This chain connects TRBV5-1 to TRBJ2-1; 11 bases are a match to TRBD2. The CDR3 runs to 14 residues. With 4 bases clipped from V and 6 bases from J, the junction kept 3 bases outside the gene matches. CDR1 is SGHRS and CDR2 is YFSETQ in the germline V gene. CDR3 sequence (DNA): TGCGCCAGCAGCGTACTAGCGGGAGCCAATGAGCAGTTCTTC. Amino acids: CASSVLAGANEQFF.

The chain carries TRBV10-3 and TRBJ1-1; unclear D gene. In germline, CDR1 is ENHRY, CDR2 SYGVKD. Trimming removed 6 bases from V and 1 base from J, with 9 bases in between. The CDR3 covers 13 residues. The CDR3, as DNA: TGTGCCATCAGGGGAGGGCGGAACACTGAAGCTTTCTTT. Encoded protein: CAIRGGRNTEAFF.

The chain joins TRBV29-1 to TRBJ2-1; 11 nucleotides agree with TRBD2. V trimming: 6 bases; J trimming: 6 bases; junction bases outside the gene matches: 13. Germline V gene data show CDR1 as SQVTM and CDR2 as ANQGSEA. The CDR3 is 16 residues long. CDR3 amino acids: CSVRSRSGRASNEQFF. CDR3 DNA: TGCAGCGTGAGATCGCGTAGCGGGAGGGCCTCCAATGAGCAGTTCTTC.

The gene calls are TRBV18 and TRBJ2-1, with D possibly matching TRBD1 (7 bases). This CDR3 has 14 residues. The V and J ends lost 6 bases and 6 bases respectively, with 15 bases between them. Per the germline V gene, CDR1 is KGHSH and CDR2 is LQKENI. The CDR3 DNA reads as TGTGCCAGCTCGCAGGGGGGTTGGCGCAATGAGCAGTTCTTC. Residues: CASSQGGWRNEQFF.

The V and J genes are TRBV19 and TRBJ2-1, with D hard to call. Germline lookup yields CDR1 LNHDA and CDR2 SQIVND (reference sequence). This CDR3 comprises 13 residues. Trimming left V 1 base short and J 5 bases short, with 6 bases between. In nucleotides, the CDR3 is TGTGCCAGTAGTATAGGACAAAACAATGAGCAGTTCTTC. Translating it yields CASSIGQNNEQFF.

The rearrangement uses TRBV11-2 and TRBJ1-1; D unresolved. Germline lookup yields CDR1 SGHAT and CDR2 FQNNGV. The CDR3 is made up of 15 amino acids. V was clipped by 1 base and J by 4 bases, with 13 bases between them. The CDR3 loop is CASSLGPLGTTEAFF. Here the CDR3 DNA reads TGTGCCAGCAGCTTAGGGCCCCTGGGTACCACTGAAGCTTTCTTT. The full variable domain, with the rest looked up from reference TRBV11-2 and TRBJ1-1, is EAGVAQSPRYKIIEKRQSVAFWCNPISGHATLYWYQQILGQGPKLLIQFQNNGVVDDSQLPKDRFSAERLKGVDSTLKIQPAKLEDSAVYLCASSLGPLGTTEAFFGQGTRLTVV.

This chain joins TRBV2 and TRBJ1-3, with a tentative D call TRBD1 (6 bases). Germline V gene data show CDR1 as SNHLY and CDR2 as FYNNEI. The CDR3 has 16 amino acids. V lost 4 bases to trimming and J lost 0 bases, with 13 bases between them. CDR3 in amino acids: CASSAEGGISGNTIYF. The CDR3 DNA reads TGTGCCAGCAGTGCAGAGGGGGGGATCTCTGGAAACACCATATATTTT.

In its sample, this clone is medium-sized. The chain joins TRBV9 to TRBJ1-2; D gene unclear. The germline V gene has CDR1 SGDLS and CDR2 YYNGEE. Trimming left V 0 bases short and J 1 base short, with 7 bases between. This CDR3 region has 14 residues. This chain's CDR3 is CASSVDSFNYGYTF. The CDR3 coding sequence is TGTGCCAGCAGCGTAGATAGTTTTAACTATGGCTACACCTTC.

CDR3 protein: CASSLIGADTQYF. CDR3 in DNA: TGTGCCAGCAGCCTTATCGGGGCAGATACGCAGTATTTT. V and J are TRBV7-9 and TRBJ2-3, with a tentative D call TRBD2 (5 bases). The germline CDR1 and CDR2 sequences are SEHNR and FQNEAQ (reference sequence). The CDR3 is made up of 13 amino acids. V gave up 5 bases and J gave up 4 bases, with 10 bases separating them.

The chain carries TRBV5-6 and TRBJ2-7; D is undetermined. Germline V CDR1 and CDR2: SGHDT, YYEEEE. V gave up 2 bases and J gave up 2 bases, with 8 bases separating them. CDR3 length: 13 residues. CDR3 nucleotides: TGTGCCAGCAGCTTCGGCAGAACCTACGAGCAGTACTTC. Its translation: CASSFGRTYEQYF.

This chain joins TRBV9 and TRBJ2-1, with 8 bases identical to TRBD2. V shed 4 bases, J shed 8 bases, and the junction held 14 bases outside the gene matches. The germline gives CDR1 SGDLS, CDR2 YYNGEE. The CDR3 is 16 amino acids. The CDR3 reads CASSPHATGGPYEQFF. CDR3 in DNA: TGTGCCAGCAGCCCCCACGCAACGGGGGGGCCCTATGAGCAGTTCTTC.

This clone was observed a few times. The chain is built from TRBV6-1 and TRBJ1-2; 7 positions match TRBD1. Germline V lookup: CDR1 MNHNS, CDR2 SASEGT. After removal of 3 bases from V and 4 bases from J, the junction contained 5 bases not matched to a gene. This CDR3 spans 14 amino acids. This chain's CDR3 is CASSDPGQVYGYTF. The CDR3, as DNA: TGTGCCAGCAGTGACCCCGGACAGGTCTATGGCTACACCTTC.

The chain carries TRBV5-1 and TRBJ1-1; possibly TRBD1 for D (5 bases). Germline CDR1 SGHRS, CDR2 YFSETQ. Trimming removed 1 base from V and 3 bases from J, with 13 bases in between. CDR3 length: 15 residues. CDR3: CASSLWSQGDTEAFF. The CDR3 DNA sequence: TGCGCCAGCAGCTTGTGGTCGCAGGGCGACACTGAAGCTTTCTTT.

The CDR3 DNA reads as TGTGCCAGCAGCTTAAAGGTCAATCAGCCCCAGCATTTT. The encoded protein is CASSLKVNQPQHF. The chain is built from TRBV7-2 and TRBJ1-5; D gene ambiguous. Germline-derived CDR1 and CDR2 are SGHTA and FQGNSA. The ends were cut back, 2 bases at V and 3 bases at J, with 5 bases in the middle. This CDR3 contains 13 residues.

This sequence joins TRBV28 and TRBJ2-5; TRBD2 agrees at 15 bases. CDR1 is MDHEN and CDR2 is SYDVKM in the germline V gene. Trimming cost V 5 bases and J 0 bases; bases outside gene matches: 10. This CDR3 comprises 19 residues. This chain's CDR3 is CASSGGLAGGLWYQETQYF. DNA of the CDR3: TGTGCCAGCAGTGGGGGACTAGCGGGAGGACTCTGGTACCAAGAGACCCAGTACTTC.

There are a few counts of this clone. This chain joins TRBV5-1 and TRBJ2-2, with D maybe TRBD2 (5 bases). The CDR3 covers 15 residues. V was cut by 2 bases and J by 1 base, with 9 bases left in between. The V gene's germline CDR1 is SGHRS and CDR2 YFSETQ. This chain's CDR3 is CASSFSGQNTGELFF. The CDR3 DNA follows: TGCGCCAGCAGCTTCAGCGGCCAGAACACCGGGGAGCTGTTTTTT.

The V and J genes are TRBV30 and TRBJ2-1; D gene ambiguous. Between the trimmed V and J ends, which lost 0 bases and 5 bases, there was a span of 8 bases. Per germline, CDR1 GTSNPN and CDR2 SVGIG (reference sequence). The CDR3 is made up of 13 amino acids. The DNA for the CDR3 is TGTGCCTGGAGTGTATACCCCAACAATGAGCAGTTCTTC. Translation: CAWSVYPNNEQFF.

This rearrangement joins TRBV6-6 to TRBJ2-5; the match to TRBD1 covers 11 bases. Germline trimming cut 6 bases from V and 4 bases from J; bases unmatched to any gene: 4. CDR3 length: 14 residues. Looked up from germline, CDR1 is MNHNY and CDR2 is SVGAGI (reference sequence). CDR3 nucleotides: TGTGCCAGCAGCCGGGGACAGGGGGGAGAGACCCAGTACTTC. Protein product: CASSRGQGGETQYF.

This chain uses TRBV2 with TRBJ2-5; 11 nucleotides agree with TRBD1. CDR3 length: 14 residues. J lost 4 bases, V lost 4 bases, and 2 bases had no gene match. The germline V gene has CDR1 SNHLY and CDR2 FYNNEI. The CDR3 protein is CASSGDRGGETQYF. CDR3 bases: TGTGCCAGCAGTGGGGACAGGGGGGGAGAGACCCAGTACTTC.

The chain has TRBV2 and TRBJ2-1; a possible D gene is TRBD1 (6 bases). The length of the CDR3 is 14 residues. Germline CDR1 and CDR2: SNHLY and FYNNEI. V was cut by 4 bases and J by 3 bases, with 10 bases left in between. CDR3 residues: CASSVGTSYNEQFF. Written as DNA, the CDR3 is TGTGCCAGCAGTGTCGGGACAAGCTACAATGAGCAGTTCTTC.

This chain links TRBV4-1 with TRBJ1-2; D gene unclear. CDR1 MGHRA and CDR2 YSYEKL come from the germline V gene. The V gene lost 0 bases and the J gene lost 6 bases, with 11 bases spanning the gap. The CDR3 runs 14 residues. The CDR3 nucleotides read TGCGCCAGCAGCCAAGAAAACAGCCGCAATGGCTACACCTTC. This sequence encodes CASSQENSRNGYTF.